Sequencing of this TCR beta chain was carried out in a study of lung T cells in sarcoidosis with Löfgren's syndrome. Using its own MiXCR run on the reads, TCRdb lists one record per CDR3 protein. The table has roughly 3,000 distinct CDR3 sequences, 25% to 35% seen once; the top ten hold 10% to 15%. In its sample, this clonotype is medium-sized. One end of the junction is discordant with germline, which a read error may explain. This CDR3 is 16 amino acids long. Germline loops: CDR1 SSHAT, CDR2 FNYEAQ (reference sequence). This TCR was recovered from a human donor with sarcoidosis (Löfgren's syndrome or another form), or a control subject (not recorded which). The sequencing sample was made of CD4+ T cells from bronchoalveolar lavage. J is TRBJ2-2 and V is TRBV7-7; 9 positions match TRBD2. In DNA form, the CDR3 reads TGTGCTAGCAGCTTGCGGGGGGGCGTGAACACCGGGGAGCTGTTTTTT. This sequence encodes CASSLRGGVNTGELFF.